A selection of T cell receptor beta chains follows, all from one sample in a study of control samples from healthy donors and cancer patients. Profiling relied on immunoSEQ multiplex PCR, and the TCRdb table lists in-frame clones only, not all of them. Among around 110,000 clones, approximately 90% were seen once, and the ten largest hold approximately 2.2%. Specimen: blood. Receptor source: a woman aged 70-85 years in good health. Both conserved end residues are part of each CDR3. The D gene is left open where the match is weak. Clone size is shown for a subset of rows, as once, few, many or a class of expanded clone.

d_gene	v_gene	abundance	j_gene	CDR3nt	CDR3aa
NA	TRBV12-3/TRBV12-4	once	TRBJ2-2	TGTGCCAGCAGTTTGTTGTTGTCCGGGGAGCTGTTTTTT	CASSLLLSGELFF
NA	TRBV5-6	NA	TRBJ1-2	TGTGCCAGCAGCTTGCCAATAGCTAACTATGGCTACACCTTC	CASSLPIANYGYTF
TRBD1	TRBV11-2	once	TRBJ1-3	TGTGCCAGCAGCGACCAGGGGGGCAACACCATATATTTT	CASSDQGGNTIYF
NA	TRBV7-9	NA	TRBJ2-7	TGTGCCAGCAGCTTAGAAGGGGCCGTCTACGAGCAGTACTTC	CASSLEGAVYEQYF
NA	TRBV14	NA	TRBJ2-1	TGTGCCAGCAGCCAAGATCGCGGCAATGAGCAGTTCTTC	CASSQDRGNEQFF
NA	TRBV9	once	TRBJ1-6	TGTGCCAGCAGCGCCGGCGGTAGGCAGGGTTCACCCCTCCACTTT	CASSAGGRQGSPLHF
NA	TRBV3-1/TRBV3-2	NA	TRBJ1-2	TGTGCCAGCAGCGAGTCTAACTATGGCTACACCTTC	CASSESNYGYTF
NA	TRBV6-4	NA	TRBJ1-4	TGTGCCAGTAAAAGGGGGAGGGAAGCAACTAATGAAAAACTGTTTTTT	CASKRGREATNEKLFF
NA	TRBV3-1/TRBV3-2	NA	TRBJ2-7	TGTGCCAGCAGCCCGGGGCGGGCCAGGCGACTCTACGAGCAGTACTTC	CASSPGRARRLYEQYF
TRBD1	TRBV29-1	once	TRBJ2-2	TGCAGCGCTTCTCACAGGGGGGCGGTGGGGGAGCTGTTTTTT	CSASHRGAVGELFF
TRBD1	TRBV7-2	NA	TRBJ1-1	TGTGCCAGCAGCAAATGGGGACAGGGAGGCACTGAAGCTTTCTTT	CASSKWGQGGTEAFF
NA	TRBV5-1	NA	TRBJ1-3	TGCGCCAGCAGCTCTCAGGGCTCTGGAAACACCATATATTTT	CASSSQGSGNTIYF
NA	TRBV19	NA	TRBJ1-1	TGTGCCAGTAGTACCCTAAAGGGGACTGAAGCTTTCTTT	CASSTLKGTEAFF
TRBD1	TRBV27	NA	TRBJ1-2	TGTGCCAGCAAGTTGACAGGGGAGTATGGCTACACCTTC	CASKLTGEYGYTF
NA	TRBV13	NA	TRBJ2-6	TGTGCCAGCAGCTTTCGGGCCGCCCTCTCTGGGGCCAACGTCCTGACTTTC	CASSFRAALSGANVLTF
NA	TRBV27	NA	TRBJ1-3	TGTGCCAGCAGTTTGAGGGGCTCTGGAAACACCATATATTTT	CASSLRGSGNTIYF
NA	TRBV5-6	NA	TRBJ1-2	TGTGCCAGCAGCCGGGTCCGCGATGGCTACACCTTC	CASSRVRDGYTF
TRBD1	TRBV3-1/TRBV3-2	NA	TRBJ1-5	TGTGCCAGCAGCCAGGCAGGGGGCGGACAGCCCCAGCATTTT	CASSQAGGGQPQHF
NA	TRBV7-2	NA	TRBJ2-7	TGTGCCAGCAGCCCACCGGGTAACCTCTACGAGCAGTACTTC	CASSPPGNLYEQYF
NA	TRBV19	NA	TRBJ1-6	TGTGCCAGTAGCCTCCCGGGCAGGGACTCACCCCTCCACTTT	CASSLPGRDSPLHF
NA	TRBV7-2	NA	TRBJ2-7	TGTGCCAGCAGCTTACAAACCTACGAGCAGTACTTC	CASSLQTYEQYF